This T cell receptor beta chain was identified during a study of T cell responses to AZD1222 COVID-19 vaccine. CDR1 SEHNR and CDR2 FQNEAQ come from the germline V gene (reference sequence). CDR3 size: 15 residues. The V gene end was trimmed by 8 bases and the J gene end by 6 bases; junction bases not matched to a gene: 15. The table came from immunoSEQ multiplex PCR; TCRdb's copy has only in-frame clones and leaves some out. The sample holds around 180,000 clones, roughly 91% seen once. This receptor was taken from an adult who received the AZD1222 COVID-19 vaccine. The chain links TRBV7-9 to TRBJ2-7, with 8 positions matching TRBD2. Sequenced material: peripheral blood, taken 28 days after the second AZD1222 dose. The CDR3 region has the DNA TGTGCCAGCGTGGCTAGCGGGTTGGGGCTGCGCGAGCAGTACTTC. It specifies CASVASGLGLREQYF.